One and the same sample provided the 24 T cell receptor beta chains below, sequenced in a study of CD8+CD57+ T cells in acquired aplastic anemia. CDR3 and TCR beta VDJ profiling relied on a genomic DNA template. TCRdb fed the reads into MiXCR, producing one record per CDR3 protein. The sample yields 90,000 to 130,000 distinct CDR3 sequences, around 53% seen once. Sequences were obtained from sorted CD4+, CD8+, or CD8+CD57+ T cells (not recorded which) from PBMCs. The receptors stem from a human donor in good health, serving as a control.

This chain connects TRBV29-1 to TRBJ2-7, with 11 positions matching TRBD2. The V and J ends lost 7 bases and 3 bases, in that order; junction bases with no gene match: 5. The CDR3 totals 13 residues. The germline CDR1 and CDR2 sequences are SQVTM and ANQGSEA. The CDR3 here is CSAGTSGSYEQYF. CDR3 DNA: TGCAGCGCCGGGACTAGCGGAAGCTACGAGCAGTACTTC.

The CDR3 DNA reads TGTGCCATCAGTGGATGGGATCAAGAGACCCAGTACTTC. This sequence encodes CAISGWDQETQYF. The chain joins TRBV10-3 to TRBJ2-5; D is undetermined. This CDR3 has 13 amino acids. CDR1 ENHRY and CDR2 SYGVKD come from the germline V gene. Trimming removed 4 bases at V and 2 bases at J, with 8 bases between.

This clonotype turned up a few times. The chain recombines TRBV29-1 with TRBJ1-5; maybe TRBD1 (5 bases). In germline, CDR1 is SQVTM, CDR2 ANQGSEA. Trimming took 6 bases from V and 1 from J, leaving 10 bases between them. CDR3 length: 13 amino acids. The CDR3 sequence: CSVGVLSNQPQHF. The DNA of the CDR3 is TGCAGCGTGGGGGTGTTAAGCAATCAGCCCCAGCATTTT.

At least ten counts were recorded for this clonotype. This rearrangement joins TRBV9 to TRBJ2-7, with 10 positions matching TRBD1. V was pared by 5 bases and J by 4 bases, with 9 bases of the junction left unmatched. The CDR3 consists of 15 residues. Germline CDR1 reads SGDLS; CDR2 reads YYNGEE. The CDR3 nucleotides read TGTGCCAGCAGTGCTCCGACAGGGGGCCCTTACGAGCAGTACTTC. It encodes CASSAPTGGPYEQYF.

This clonotype has a count of ten or more. The chain carries TRBV4-1 and TRBJ2-2; D gene unclear. CDR1 and CDR2 from the germline V gene are MGHRA and YSYEKL. V lost 2 bases, J lost 4 bases, and 8 bases lay in between. There are 14 residues in the CDR3. DNA for the CDR3: TGCGCCAGCAGCCAATTGTTAGCCACCGGGGAGCTGTTTTTT. It yields the protein CASSQLLATGELFF.

The sample holds a few counts of this clonotype. This chain joins TRBV15 and TRBJ1-2, with TRBD1 matching 8 bases. With V trimmed by 8 bases and J by 4 bases, 3 bases remained unmatched. CDR3 length: 12 amino acids. Per the germline V gene, CDR1 is LNHNV and CDR2 is YYDKDF (reference sequence). The CDR3 sequence: CATEDRAYGYTF. The CDR3 DNA is TGTGCCACCGAGGACAGGGCCTATGGCTACACCTTC.

In this sample, this clonotype turned up many times. The chain combines TRBV12-3 or TRBV12-4 with TRBJ2-3, with a weak D call TRBD2 (5 bases). With 4 bases removed from V and 2 bases from J, the gap between germline ends came to 13 bases. The length of the CDR3 is 15 residues. CDR3 DNA: TGTGCCAGCAGTTACTCCGGGGTCGCCACAGATACGCAGTATTTT. Translated, it gives CASSYSGVATDTQYF.

The chain couples TRBV29-1 to TRBJ1-1; unclear D gene. The germline gives CDR1 SQVTM, CDR2 ANQGSEA. The V end lost 4 bases, the J end lost 3 bases, and 6 bases lay between the germline ends. CDR3 length: 11 residues. The CDR3 sequence: CSVVGDTEAFF. Here the CDR3 DNA reads TGCAGCGTTGTCGGGGACACTGAAGCTTTCTTT. Full variable domain (missing parts from reference TRBV29-1 and TRBJ1-1): SAVISQKPSRDICQRGTSLTIQCQVDSQVTMMFWYRQQPGQSLTLIATANQGSEATYESGFVIDKFPISRPNLTFSTLTVSNMSPEDSSIYLCSVVGDTEAFFGQGTRLTVV.

The chain couples TRBV29-1 to TRBJ2-7; 15 nucleotides align to TRBD2. Germline CDR1 is SQVTM and CDR2 is ANQGSEA. V was clipped by 6 bases and J by 7 bases; unmatched bases: 7. The CDR3 loop spans 14 amino acids. The CDR3 region is CSVRTSGGAREQYF. DNA of the CDR3: TGCAGCGTCAGGACTAGCGGGGGGGCACGGGAGCAGTACTTC.

This clonotype was seen ten or more times. The chain couples TRBV7-2 to TRBJ1-1; maybe TRBD1 (5 bases). The CDR3 sequence is 13 residues long. Trimming removed 5 bases at V and 2 bases at J, with 9 bases between. From germline, CDR1 is SGHTA and CDR2 FQGNSA. Here the CDR3 reads CASSGRVNTEAFF. CDR3 in DNA: TGTGCCAGCAGCGGCAGGGTTAACACTGAAGCTTTCTTT.

The table lists this clonotype with many counts. The chain joins TRBV27 to TRBJ2-7; TRBD1 matches 9 bases. V trimming: 6 bases; J trimming: 9 bases; junction bases outside the gene matches: 9. Germline CDR1 is MNHEY and CDR2 is SMNVEV (reference sequence). This CDR3 comprises 13 residues. The CDR3 loop is CASSPTGGLGQYF. For the CDR3, the DNA is TGTGCCAGCAGCCCGACAGGGGGATTGGGGCAGTACTTC.

The table lists this clonotype with many counts. The CDR3 bases are TGTGCCAGCAGCCCCGGGATTCGGACGGCGACAGATACGCAGTATTTT. Translating gives CASSPGIRTATDTQYF. J is TRBJ2-3 and V is TRBV11-2; a weak D match, TRBD2 (5 bases). CDR3 size: 16 residues. With 5 bases removed from V and 3 bases from J, the gap between germline ends came to 18 bases. Germline V lookup: CDR1 SGHAT, CDR2 FQNNGV.

V and J are TRBV15 and TRBJ1-5; 7 nucleotides align to TRBD1. The germline gives CDR1 LNHNV, CDR2 YYDKDF (reference sequence). Trimming cost V 4 bases and J 4 bases; bases outside gene matches: 7. CDR3 length: 15 amino acids. CDR3 sequence (DNA): TGTGCCACCAGCAAACCAGGGGGAGGAAATCAGCCCCAGCATTTT. It yields the protein CATSKPGGGNQPQHF.

This clonotype was found many times. The chain links TRBV4-3 to TRBJ2-3; possibly TRBD2 for D (5 bases). Germline V lookup: CDR1 LGHNA, CDR2 YSLEER. The CDR3 spans 16 residues. Trimming removed 0 bases from V and 4 bases from J, with 14 bases in between. The DNA for the CDR3 is TGCGCCAGCAGCCAAGATCGGGAAGGAGAAGCAGATACGCAGTATTTT. This codes for CASSQDREGEADTQYF.

The gene calls are TRBV6-4 and TRBJ2-2, with D possibly being TRBD1 (6 bases). Germline V gives CDR1 MRHNA, CDR2 SNTAGT. Between the trimmed V and J ends, which lost 5 bases and 4 bases, there was a span of 11 bases. This CDR3 is 14 amino acids long. CDR3 sequence (DNA): TGTGCCAGCAGTCAACAGGGTGGCACCGGGGAGCTGTTTTTT. The encoded protein is CASSQQGGTGELFF.

A word on this clonotype: The junction does not match germline at one end; this may be a read error. The rearrangement joins TRBV10-2 to TRBJ1-1; TRBD1 might be the D (5 bases). The CDR3 is made up of 14 amino acids. Germline V gene lookup returns CDR1 WSHSY and CDR2 SAAADI. The CDR3 nucleotides read TGCGTCAGCAGTGAGTCGGGGGAGGGCACTGAAGCCTTCTTT. It yields the protein CVSSESGEGTEAFF.

The rearrangement uses TRBV20-1 and TRBJ2-7; TRBD2 matches at 7 bases. The ends lost 6 bases at V and 4 bases at J; junction bases unmatched: 9. Per germline, CDR1 DFQATT and CDR2 SNEGSKA (reference sequence). The CDR3 contains 13 residues. CDR3 coding DNA: TGCAGTGCGCGGAGCGGGATGATTTACGAGCAGTACTTC. It specifies CSARSGMIYEQYF.

The gene calls are TRBV10-1 and TRBJ1-1, with unresolved D. The CDR3 is made up of 12 amino acids. With 7 bases removed from V and 1 base from J, the gap between germline ends came to 7 bases. Germline V gives CDR1 WNHNN, CDR2 SYGVQD (reference sequence). The CDR3 spells CASNHRNTEAFF. The CDR3 DNA reads TGCGCCAGCAACCACAGGAACACTGAAGCTTTCTTT.

In this sample, this clonotype turned up many times. The chain combines TRBV7-9 with TRBJ2-1; D gene unclear. Germline CDR1 and CDR2: SEHNR and FQNEAQ (reference sequence). The ends were cut back, 5 bases at V and 5 bases at J, with 13 bases in the middle. The CDR3 runs to 14 residues. The CDR3 coding sequence is TGTGCCAGCAGCCCACCCCAGGAGCACAATGAGCAGTTCTTC. This encodes CASSPPQEHNEQFF.

The chain carries TRBV3-1 and TRBJ2-3; TRBD2 is a possible D gene (7 bases). This CDR3 has 15 amino acids. Germline values: CDR1 LGHDT, CDR2 YNNKEL (reference sequence). The V end was cut by 1 base, the J end by 6 bases, with 14 bases between. The CDR3 spells CASSQGSGGGDTQYF. CDR3 sequence (DNA): TGTGCCAGCAGCCAAGGCTCGGGGGGCGGGGATACGCAGTATTTT.

In its sample, this clonotype was seen many times. This chain links TRBV29-1 with TRBJ2-7; D uncertain. The CDR3 is made up of 13 amino acids. Germline V gives CDR1 SQVTM, CDR2 ANQGSEA. The ends were cut back, 0 bases at V and 3 bases at J, with 9 bases in the middle. CDR3 nucleotides: TGCAGCGTTGAAGAACACGGTAACTACGAGCAGTACTTC. It specifies CSVEEHGNYEQYF.

This chain links TRBV5-5 with TRBJ1-2; TRBD1 aligns across 7 bases. With 1 base clipped from V and 4 bases from J, the junction kept 4 bases outside the gene matches. The CDR3 runs to 14 residues. Germline CDR1 SGHKS, CDR2 YYEKEE (reference sequence). CDR3 protein: CASSLQGTVYGYTF. In nucleotides, the CDR3 is TGTGCCAGCAGCTTGCAGGGGACAGTCTATGGCTACACCTTC.

On this clonotype itself: This may be a read error: a much more frequent sequence differs by one nucleotide. The V call is TRBV10-3, the J call TRBJ2-1; TRBD1 aligns across 7 bases. CDR1 is ENHRY and CDR2 is SYGVKD in the germline V gene. This CDR3 has 16 residues. The CDR3 DNA reads as TGTGCCAGCAGTAAGTCGACAGGGTCTTCCTACAGTGAGCAGTTCTTC. This translates into CASSKSTGSSYSEQFF.

This clonotype was seen more than once but under ten times. This chain's CDR3 is CASRLTGTYNEQFF. CDR3 nucleotides: TGTGCCAGCAGGTTGACAGGGACCTACAATGAGCAGTTCTTC. This chain links TRBV2 with TRBJ2-1; 7 bases match TRBD1. Losses at the gene ends were 6 bases for V and 2 bases for J; bases not matched to a gene: 4. Germline values: CDR1 SNHLY, CDR2 FYNNEI. CDR3 length: 14 amino acids.